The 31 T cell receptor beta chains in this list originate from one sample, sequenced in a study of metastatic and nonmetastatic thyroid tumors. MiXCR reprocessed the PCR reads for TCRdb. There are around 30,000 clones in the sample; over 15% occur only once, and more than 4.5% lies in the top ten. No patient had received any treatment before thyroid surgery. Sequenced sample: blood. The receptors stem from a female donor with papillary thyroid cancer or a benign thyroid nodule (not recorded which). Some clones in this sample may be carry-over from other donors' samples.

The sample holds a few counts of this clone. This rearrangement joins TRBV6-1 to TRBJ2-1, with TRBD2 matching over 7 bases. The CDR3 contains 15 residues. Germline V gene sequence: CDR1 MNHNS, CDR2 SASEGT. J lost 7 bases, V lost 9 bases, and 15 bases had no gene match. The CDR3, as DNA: TGTGCCAGAACAGGATTTCGCGGGAGACGTAATGAGCAGTTCTTC. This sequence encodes CARTGFRGRRNEQFF.

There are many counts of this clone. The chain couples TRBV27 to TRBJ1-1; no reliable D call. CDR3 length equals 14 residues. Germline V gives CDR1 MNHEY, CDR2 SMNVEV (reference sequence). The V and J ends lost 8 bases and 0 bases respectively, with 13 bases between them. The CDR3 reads CASSRGRLNTEAFF. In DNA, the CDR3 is TGTGCCAGCTCGCGAGGGAGATTGAACACTGAAGCTTTCTTT.

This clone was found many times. The CDR3 DNA is TGTGCCAGCAGCTTCGGGGACACTGGAGGCTACACCTTC. It yields the protein CASSFGDTGGYTF. The V and J genes are TRBV7-8 and TRBJ1-2, with TRBD1 as a possible D gene (6 bases). Germline assignment: CDR1 SGHVS and CDR2 FQNEAQ. This CDR3 is built from 13 residues. V lost 3 bases to trimming and J lost 8 bases, with 13 bases between them.

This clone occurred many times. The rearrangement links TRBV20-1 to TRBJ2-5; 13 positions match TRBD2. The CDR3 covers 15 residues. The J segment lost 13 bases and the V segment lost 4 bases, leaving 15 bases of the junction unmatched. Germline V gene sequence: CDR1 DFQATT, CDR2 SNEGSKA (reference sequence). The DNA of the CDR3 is TGCAGTGCTATGACCGGGACTAGCGGGGACATTCTCCGGTACTTC. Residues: CSAMTGTSGDILRYF.

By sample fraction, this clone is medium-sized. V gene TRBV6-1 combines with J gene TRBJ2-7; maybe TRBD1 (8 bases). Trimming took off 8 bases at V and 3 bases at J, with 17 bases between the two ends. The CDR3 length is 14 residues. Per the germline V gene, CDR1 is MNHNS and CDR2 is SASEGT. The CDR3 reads CASGNRGGVYEQYF. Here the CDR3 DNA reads TGTGCCAGCGGAAACAGGGGGGGAGTCTACGAGCAGTACTTC.

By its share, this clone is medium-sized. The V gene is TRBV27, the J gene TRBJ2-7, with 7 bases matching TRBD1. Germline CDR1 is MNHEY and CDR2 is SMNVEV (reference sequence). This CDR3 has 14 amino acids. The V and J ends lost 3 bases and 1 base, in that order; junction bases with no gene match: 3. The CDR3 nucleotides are TGTGCCAGCAGTTTTAGGGGACAGTCCTACGAGCAGTACTTC. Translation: CASSFRGQSYEQYF.

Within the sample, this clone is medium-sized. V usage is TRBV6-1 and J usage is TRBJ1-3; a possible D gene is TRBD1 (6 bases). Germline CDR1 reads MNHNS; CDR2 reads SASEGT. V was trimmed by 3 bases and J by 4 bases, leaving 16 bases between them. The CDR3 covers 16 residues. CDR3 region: CASSEAGGGSGNTIYF. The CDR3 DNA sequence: TGTGCCAGCAGTGAGGCGGGGGGCGGGTCGGGAAACACCATATATTTT.

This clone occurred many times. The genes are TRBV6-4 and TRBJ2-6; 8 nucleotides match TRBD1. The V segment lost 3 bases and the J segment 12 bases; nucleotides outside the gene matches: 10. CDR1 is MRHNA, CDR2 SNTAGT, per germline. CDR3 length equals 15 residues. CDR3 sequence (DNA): TGTGCCAGCAGTGAAGAGGCAGGGGGCAATACCGTCCTGACTTTC. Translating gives CASSEEAGGNTVLTF.

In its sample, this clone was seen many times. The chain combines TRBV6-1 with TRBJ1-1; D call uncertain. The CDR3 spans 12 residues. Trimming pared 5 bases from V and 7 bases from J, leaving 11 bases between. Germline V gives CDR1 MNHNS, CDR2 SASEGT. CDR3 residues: CASSKPQGEAFF. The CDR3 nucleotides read TGTGCCAGCAGTAAGCCACAAGGTGAAGCTTTCTTT.

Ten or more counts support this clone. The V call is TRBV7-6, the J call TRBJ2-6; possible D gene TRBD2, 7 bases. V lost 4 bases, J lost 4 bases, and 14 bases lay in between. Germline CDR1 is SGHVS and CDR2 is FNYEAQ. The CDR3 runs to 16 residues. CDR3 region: CASSSAGAAGANVLTF. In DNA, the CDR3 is TGTGCCAGCAGCTCCGCGGGGGCGGCGGGGGCCAACGTCCTGACTTTC.

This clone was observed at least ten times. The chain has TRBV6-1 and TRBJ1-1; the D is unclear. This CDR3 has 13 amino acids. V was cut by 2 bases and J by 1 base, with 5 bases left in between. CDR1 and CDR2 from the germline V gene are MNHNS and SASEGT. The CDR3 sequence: CASSEIPNTEAFF. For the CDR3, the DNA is TGTGCCAGCAGTGAAATCCCGAACACTGAAGCTTTCTTT.

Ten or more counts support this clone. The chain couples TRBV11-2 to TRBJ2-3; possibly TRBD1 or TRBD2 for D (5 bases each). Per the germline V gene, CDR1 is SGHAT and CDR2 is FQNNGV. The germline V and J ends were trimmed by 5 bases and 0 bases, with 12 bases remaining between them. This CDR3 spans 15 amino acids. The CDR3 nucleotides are TGTGCCAGCAGCGAGAGGGACCCGAGCACAGATACGCAGTATTTT. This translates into CASSERDPSTDTQYF.

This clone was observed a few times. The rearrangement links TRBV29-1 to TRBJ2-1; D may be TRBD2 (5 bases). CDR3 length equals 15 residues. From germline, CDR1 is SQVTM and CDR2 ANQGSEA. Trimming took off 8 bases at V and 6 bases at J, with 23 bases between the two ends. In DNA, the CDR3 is TGCAGCATTGTTGACCCACTAGTTCTAATCAATGAGCAGTTCTTC. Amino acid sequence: CSIVDPLVLINEQFF.

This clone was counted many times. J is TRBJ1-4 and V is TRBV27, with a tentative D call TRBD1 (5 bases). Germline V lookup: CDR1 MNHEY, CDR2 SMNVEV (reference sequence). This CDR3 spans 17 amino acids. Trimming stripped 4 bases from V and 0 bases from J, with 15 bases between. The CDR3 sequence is CASSSYRDRATNEKLFF. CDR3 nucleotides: TGTGCCAGCAGTTCCTACCGGGACCGTGCAACTAATGAAAAACTGTTTTTT.

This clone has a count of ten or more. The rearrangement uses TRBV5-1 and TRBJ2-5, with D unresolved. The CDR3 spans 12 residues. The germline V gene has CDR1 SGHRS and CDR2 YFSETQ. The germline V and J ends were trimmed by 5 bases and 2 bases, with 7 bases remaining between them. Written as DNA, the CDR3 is TGCGCCAGCAGTCCACAGCAAGAGACCCAGTACTTC. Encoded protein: CASSPQQETQYF.

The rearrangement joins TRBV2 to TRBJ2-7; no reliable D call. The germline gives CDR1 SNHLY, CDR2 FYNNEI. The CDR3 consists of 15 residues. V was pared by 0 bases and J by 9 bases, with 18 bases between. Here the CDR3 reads CASSEASGGLKVQYF. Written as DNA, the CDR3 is TGTGCCAGCAGTGAAGCCTCCGGCGGTCTTAAGGTGCAGTACTTC.

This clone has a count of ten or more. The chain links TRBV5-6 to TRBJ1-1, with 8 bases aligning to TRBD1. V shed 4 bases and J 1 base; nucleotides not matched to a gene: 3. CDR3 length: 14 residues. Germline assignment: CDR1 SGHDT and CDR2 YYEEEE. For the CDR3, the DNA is TGTGCCAGCAGCCCCGGGACAGGGAACACTGAAGCTTTCTTT. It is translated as CASSPGTGNTEAFF.

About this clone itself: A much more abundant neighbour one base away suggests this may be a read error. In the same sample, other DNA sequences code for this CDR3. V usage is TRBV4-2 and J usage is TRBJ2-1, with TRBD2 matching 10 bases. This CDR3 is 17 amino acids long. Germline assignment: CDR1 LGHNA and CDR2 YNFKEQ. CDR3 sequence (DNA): TGTGCCAGCAGCCAAGAGCCAGCGGGAGGGAACTACAATGAACAGTTCTTC. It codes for CASSQEPAGGNYNEQFF.

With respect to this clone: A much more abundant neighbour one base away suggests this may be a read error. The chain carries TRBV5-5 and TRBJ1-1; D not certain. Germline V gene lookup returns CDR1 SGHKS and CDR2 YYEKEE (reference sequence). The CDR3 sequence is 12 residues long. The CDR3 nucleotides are TGTTCCAGCAGCTTGGTAGGATATGAAGCTTTCTTT. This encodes CSSSLVGYEAFF.

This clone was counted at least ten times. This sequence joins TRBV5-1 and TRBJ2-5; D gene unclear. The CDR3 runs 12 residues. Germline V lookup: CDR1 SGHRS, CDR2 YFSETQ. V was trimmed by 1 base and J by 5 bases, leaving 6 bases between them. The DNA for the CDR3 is TGCGCCAGCAGCTTGCAGGACGAGACCCAGTACTTC. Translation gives CASSLQDETQYF.

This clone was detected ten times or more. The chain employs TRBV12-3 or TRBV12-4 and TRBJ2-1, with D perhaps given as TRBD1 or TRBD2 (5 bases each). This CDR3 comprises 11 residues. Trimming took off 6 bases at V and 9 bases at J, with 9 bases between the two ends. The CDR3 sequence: CASRTGPEQFF. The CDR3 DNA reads TGTGCCAGCAGGACGGGGCCTGAGCAGTTCTTC.

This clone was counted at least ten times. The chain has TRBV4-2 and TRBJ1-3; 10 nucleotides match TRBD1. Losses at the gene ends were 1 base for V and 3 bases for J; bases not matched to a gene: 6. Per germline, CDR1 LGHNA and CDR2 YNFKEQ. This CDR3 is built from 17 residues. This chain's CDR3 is CASSQAHGTGVGNTIYF. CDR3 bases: TGTGCCAGCAGCCAAGCGCACGGGACAGGGGTTGGAAACACCATATATTTT.

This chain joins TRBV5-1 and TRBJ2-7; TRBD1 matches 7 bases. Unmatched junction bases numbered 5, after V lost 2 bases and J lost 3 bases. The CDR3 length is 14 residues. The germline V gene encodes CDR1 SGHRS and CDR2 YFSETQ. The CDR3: CASSFRDSYYEQYF. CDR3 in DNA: TGCGCCAGCAGCTTCCGGGACAGCTACTACGAGCAGTACTTC.

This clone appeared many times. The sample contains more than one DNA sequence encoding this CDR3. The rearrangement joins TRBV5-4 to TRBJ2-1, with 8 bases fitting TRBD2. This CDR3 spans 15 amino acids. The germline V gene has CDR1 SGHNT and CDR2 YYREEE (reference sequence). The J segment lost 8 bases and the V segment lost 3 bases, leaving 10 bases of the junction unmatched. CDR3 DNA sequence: TGTGCCAGCAGCTCGGGACTAGAGCGCGCCCATGAGCAGTTCTTC. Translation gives CASSSGLERAHEQFF.

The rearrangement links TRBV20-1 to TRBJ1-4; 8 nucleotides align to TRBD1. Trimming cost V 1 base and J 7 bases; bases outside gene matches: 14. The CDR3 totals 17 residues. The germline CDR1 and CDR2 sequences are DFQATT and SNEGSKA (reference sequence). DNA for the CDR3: TGCAGTGCTAGAGGCGGCAGGGGGCGAAGTAAGGGTGAAAAACTGTTTTTT. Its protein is CSARGGRGRSKGEKLFF.

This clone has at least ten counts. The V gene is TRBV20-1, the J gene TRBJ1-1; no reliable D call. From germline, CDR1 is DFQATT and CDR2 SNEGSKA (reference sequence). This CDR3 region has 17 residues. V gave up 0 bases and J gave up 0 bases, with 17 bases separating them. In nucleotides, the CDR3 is TGCAGTGCTAGAGATATCAAAAGTGGAGGGATGAACACTGAAGCTTTCTTT. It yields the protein CSARDIKSGGMNTEAFF.

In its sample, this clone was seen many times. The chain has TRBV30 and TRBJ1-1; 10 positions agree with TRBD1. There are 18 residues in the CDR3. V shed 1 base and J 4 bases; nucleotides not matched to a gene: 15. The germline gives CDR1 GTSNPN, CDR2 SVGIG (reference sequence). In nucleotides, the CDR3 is TGTGCCTGGAGTGCCCCTGACAGGGGGCTATCCCCGGGCACTGAAGCTTTCTTT. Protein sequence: CAWSAPDRGLSPGTEAFF. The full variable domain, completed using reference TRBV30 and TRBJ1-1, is SQTIHQWPATLVQPVGSPLSLECTVEGTSNPNLYWYRQAAGRGLQLLFYSVGIGQISSEVPQNLSASRPQDRQFILSSKKLLLSDSGFYLCAWSAPDRGLSPGTEAFFGQGTRLTVV.

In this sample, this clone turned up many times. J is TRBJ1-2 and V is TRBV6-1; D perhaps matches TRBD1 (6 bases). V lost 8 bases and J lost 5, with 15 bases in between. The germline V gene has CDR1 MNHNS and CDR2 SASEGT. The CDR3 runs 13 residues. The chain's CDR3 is CASLQGSHYGYTF. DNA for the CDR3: TGTGCCAGCCTACAGGGATCCCATTATGGCTACACCTTC.

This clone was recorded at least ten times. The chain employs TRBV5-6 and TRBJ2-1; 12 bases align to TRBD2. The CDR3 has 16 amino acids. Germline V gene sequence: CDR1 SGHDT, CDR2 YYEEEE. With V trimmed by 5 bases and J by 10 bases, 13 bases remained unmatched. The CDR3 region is CASRSRLAGVLREQFF. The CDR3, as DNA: TGTGCCAGCAGAAGCCGACTAGCGGGAGTTTTAAGGGAGCAGTTCTTC.

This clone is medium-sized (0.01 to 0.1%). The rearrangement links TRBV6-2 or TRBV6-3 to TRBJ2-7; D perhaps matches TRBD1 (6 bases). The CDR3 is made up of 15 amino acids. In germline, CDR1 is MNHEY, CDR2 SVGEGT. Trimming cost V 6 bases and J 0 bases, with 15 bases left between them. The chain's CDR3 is CASRGATVSSYEQYF. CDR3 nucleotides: TGTGCCAGCAGGGGGGCGACAGTTAGCTCCTACGAGCAGTACTTC.

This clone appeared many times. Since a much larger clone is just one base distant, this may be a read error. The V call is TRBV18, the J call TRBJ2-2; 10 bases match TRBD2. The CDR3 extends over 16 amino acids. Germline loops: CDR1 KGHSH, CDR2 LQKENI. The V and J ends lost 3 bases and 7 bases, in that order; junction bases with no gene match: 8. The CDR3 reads CASSPGLAEVGGELFF. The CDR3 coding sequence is TGTGCCAGCTCACCCGGACTAGCGGAAGTTGGCGGGGAGCTGTTTTTT. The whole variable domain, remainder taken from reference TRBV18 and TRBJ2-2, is NAGVMQNPRHLVRRRGQEARLRCSPMKGHSHVYWYRQLPEEGLKFMVYLQKENIIDESGMPKERFSAEFPKEGPSILRIQQVVRGDSAAYFCASSPGLAEVGGELFFGEGSRLTVL.